The 31 T cell receptor beta chains below come from one sample, sequenced in a study of T cell responses to AZD1222 COVID-19 vaccine. Produced via immunoSEQ multiplex PCR; TCRdb's table is partial and in-frame only. Among approximately 91,000 clones, approximately 90% were seen once, and the ten largest hold less than 35%. Sequenced material: peripheral blood, taken 28 days after the second AZD1222 dose. The receptors were sampled from an adult who received the AZD1222 COVID-19 vaccine.

V gene TRBV20-1 combines with J gene TRBJ1-4, with D possibly TRBD1 on 5 matching bases. CDR1 is DFQATT, CDR2 SNEGSKA, per germline (reference sequence). The V gene lost 5 bases and the J gene lost 7 bases, with 8 bases spanning the gap. The CDR3 has 11 residues. CDR3 DNA sequence: TGCAGTGCTCTCCAGGGTGAAAAACTGTTTTTT. Translated, it gives CSALQGEKLFF.

The chain recombines TRBV19 with TRBJ1-2, with 9 bases that match TRBD1. Trimming cost V 6 bases and J 4 bases; bases outside gene matches: 6. Germline-derived CDR1 and CDR2 are LNHDA and SQIVND (reference sequence). The CDR3 covers 14 residues. CDR3 region: CASSPDRGPYGYTF. CDR3 DNA sequence: TGTGCCAGTAGCCCGGACAGGGGCCCCTATGGCTACACCTTC. The variable domain in full, completed from reference TRBV19 and TRBJ1-2, reads DGGITQSPKYLFRKEGQNVTLSCEQNLNHDAMYWYRQDPGQGLRLIYYSQIVNDFQKGDIAEGYSVSREKKESFPLTVTSAQKNPTAFYLCASSPDRGPYGYTFGSGTRLTVV.

The CDR3, as DNA: TGTGCCAGCAGTCCTAATCAGCCCCAGCATTTT. It specifies CASSPNQPQHF. The rearrangement joins TRBV27 to TRBJ1-5; no clear D. Germline V gene lookup returns CDR1 MNHEY and CDR2 SMNVEV (reference sequence). Trimming left V 5 bases short and J 4 bases short, with 3 bases between. There are 11 residues in the CDR3.

In this sample, this clone turned up once. The chain is built from TRBV18 and TRBJ2-3; no firm D call. The CDR3 has 13 amino acids. Looked up from germline, CDR1 is KGHSH and CDR2 is LQKENI. V lost 0 bases to trimming and J lost 4 bases, with 5 bases between them. CDR3 sequence: CASSPPTPDTQYF. The CDR3 DNA reads as TGTGCCAGCTCACCACCGACCCCAGATACGCAGTATTTT.

V and J are TRBV7-3 and TRBJ2-4, with D possibly TRBD1 on 6 matching bases. The length of the CDR3 is 17 residues. V lost 4 bases and J lost 3, with 19 bases in between. Germline CDR1 SGHTA, CDR2 FQGTGA. The CDR3: CASSYYSGEGGKNIQYF. CDR3 sequence (DNA): TGTGCCAGCAGCTATTACTCAGGGGAAGGTGGCAAAAACATTCAGTACTTC.

The chain employs TRBV7-2 and TRBJ2-1; TRBD1 aligns across 7 bases. CDR1 and CDR2 from the germline V gene are SGHTA and FQGNSA. The CDR3 is 18 residues long. Trimming took 4 bases from V and 1 from J; bases not matched to a gene: 13. The CDR3 DNA follows: TGTGCCAGCAGCTCCCCCCGACAGGGCGGTGGGTCCTACAATGAGCAGTTCTTC. This translates into CASSSPRQGGGSYNEQFF.

This clone was detected a few times. This chain connects TRBV7-9 to TRBJ1-2; 11 positions agree with TRBD1. This CDR3 region has 14 residues. The junction had 5 bases not matched to a gene; V was cut back by 5 bases and J by 6 bases. The germline V gene encodes CDR1 SEHNR and CDR2 FQNEAQ (reference sequence). The CDR3, as DNA: TGTGCCAGCAGCCGGACAGGGGGCACCGATGGCTACACCTTC. Protein product: CASSRTGGTDGYTF.

The rearrangement joins TRBV19 to TRBJ1-6, with TRBD1 matching over 7 bases. The CDR3 is made up of 17 amino acids. Per germline, CDR1 LNHDA and CDR2 SQIVND (reference sequence). The J segment lost 2 bases and the V segment lost 6 bases, leaving 10 bases of the junction unmatched. In nucleotides, the CDR3 is TGTGCCAGTAGAAAGGGGACAGAGGACGCCTATAATTCACCCCTCCACTTT. As protein: CASRKGTEDAYNSPLHF.

This sequence joins TRBV7-3 and TRBJ1-2; 8 positions match TRBD1. CDR1 and CDR2 (germline): SGHTA, FQGTGA. The V gene end was trimmed by 5 bases and the J gene end by 0 bases; junction bases not matched to a gene: 8. The CDR3 spans 16 residues. CDR3 sequence (DNA): TGTGCCAGCAGCCCGGAAGGGACAGGCGCTAACTATGGCTACACCTTC. Amino acids: CASSPEGTGANYGYTF.

This clone showed up just once. CDR3 in DNA: TGTGCCAGCAGTTACTTAAAAGGGACCCAGTACTTC. This sequence encodes CASSYLKGTQYF. The gene calls are TRBV6-2 or TRBV6-3 and TRBJ2-5; D uncertain. The CDR3 contains 12 residues. With 1 base removed from V and 7 bases from J, the gap between germline ends came to 7 bases. The germline gives CDR1 MNHEY, CDR2 SVGEGT.

V usage is TRBV28 and J usage is TRBJ2-2, with D unclear. This CDR3 region has 11 residues. Germline-derived CDR1 and CDR2 are MDHEN and SYDVKM. V lost 6 bases and J lost 13, with 12 bases in between. CDR3 nucleotides: TGTGCCAGCAGCGGTTTGAGTTGGCTGTTTTTT. Its protein product is CASSGLSWLFF.

V gene TRBV9 combines with J gene TRBJ2-7; possible D gene TRBD1, 5 bases. CDR3 length: 15 residues. V was cut by 1 base and J by 0 bases, with 11 bases left in between. CDR1 is SGDLS and CDR2 is YYNGEE in the germline V gene. CDR3 region: CASSVFAGSSYEQYF. CDR3 in DNA: TGTGCCAGCAGCGTATTCGCAGGGTCCTCCTACGAGCAGTACTTC.

This sequence joins TRBV7-2 and TRBJ2-5; 11 bases match TRBD1. Germline CDR1 and CDR2: SGHTA and FQGNSA. This CDR3 is 14 amino acids long. J gave up 4 bases and V 5 bases, and 3 bases lay outside the gene matches. The CDR3 sequence: CASSRDRGRETQYF. The CDR3 DNA is TGTGCCAGCAGCCGGGACAGGGGGAGAGAGACCCAGTACTTC. Looking up the rest from reference TRBV7-2 and TRBJ2-5 gives the full variable domain: GAGVSQSPSNKVTEKGKDVELRCDPISGHTALYWYRQSLGQGLEFLIYFQGNSAPDKSGLPSDRFSAERTGGSVSTLTIQRTQQEDSAVYLCASSRDRGRETQYFGPGTRLLVL.

The gene calls are TRBV28 and TRBJ2-3; TRBD2 matches 11 bases. The CDR3 consists of 15 residues. In germline, CDR1 is MDHEN, CDR2 SYDVKM. V was pared by 6 bases and J by 3 bases, with 5 bases of the junction left unmatched. CDR3 nucleotide sequence: TGTGCCAGCAGCAGACTAGCGGGACAGACAGATACGCAGTATTTT. Translating gives CASSRLAGQTDTQYF.

The V gene is TRBV7-3, the J gene TRBJ2-2, with TRBD2 matching over 8 bases. The V gene end was trimmed by 6 bases and the J gene end by 0 bases; junction bases not matched to a gene: 3. The CDR3 length is 15 residues. Per the germline V gene, CDR1 is SGHTA and CDR2 is FQGTGA. CDR3 sequence: CASRAGEANTGELFF. CDR3 bases: TGTGCCAGCAGAGCGGGAGAGGCGAACACCGGGGAGCTGTTTTTT.

The chain joins TRBV20-1 to TRBJ1-3, with D possibly matching TRBD1 (5 bases). The CDR3 length is 14 residues. Trimming took 3 bases from V and 7 from J, leaving 16 bases between them. CDR1 and CDR2 from the germline V gene are DFQATT and SNEGSKA (reference sequence). Here the CDR3 reads CSASSGREANTIYF. The CDR3 region has the DNA TGCAGTGCTAGTTCCGGCAGGGAAGCCAACACCATATATTTT.

The chain links TRBV19 to TRBJ2-7; the D gene is possibly TRBD1 (5 bases). There are 13 residues in the CDR3. V lost 6 bases, J lost 2 bases, and 11 bases lay in between. Per germline, CDR1 LNHDA and CDR2 SQIVND (reference sequence). The CDR3: CASSSRVTYEQYF. The CDR3 DNA is TGTGCCAGTAGCTCCAGGGTGACCTACGAGCAGTACTTC.

V gene TRBV19 combines with J gene TRBJ1-1; TRBD1 aligns across 7 bases. V gave up 3 bases and J gave up 4 bases; unmatched junction bases: 5. Germline values: CDR1 LNHDA, CDR2 SQIVND (reference sequence). CDR3 length: 14 amino acids. For the CDR3, the DNA is TGTGCCAGTAGTATCGCCAACAGGGGCACTGAAGCTTTCTTT. Protein sequence: CASSIANRGTEAFF.

V is TRBV6-5 and J is TRBJ2-1, with D possibly matching TRBD2 (5 bases). The V gene's germline CDR1 is MNHEY and CDR2 SVGAGI. CDR3 length equals 15 residues. V dropped 2 bases and J dropped 0 bases, with 8 bases sitting between them. CDR3 protein: CASSYSSASYNEQFF. The CDR3 DNA reads TGTGCCAGCAGTTACAGTAGCGCCTCCTACAATGAGCAGTTCTTC.

The chain uses TRBV6-5 and TRBJ1-2; a weak D match, TRBD1 (5 bases). The CDR3 is 12 residues long. Germline V gives CDR1 MNHEY, CDR2 SVGAGI. V lost 5 bases and J lost 6, with 10 bases in between. For the CDR3, the DNA is TGTGCCAGCAGTCAATCGGGGGATGGCTACACCTTC. Translated, it gives CASSQSGDGYTF.

The chain is built from TRBV19 and TRBJ1-2; D not resolved. Trimming took 5 bases from V and 2 from J, leaving 18 bases between them. Germline V CDR1 and CDR2: LNHDA, SQIVND (reference sequence). The CDR3 runs to 16 residues. CDR3 coding DNA: TGTGCCAGTAGTGCCTTGGAAACCCTTTCAAACTATGGCTACACCTTC. Translating gives CASSALETLSNYGYTF.

V and J are TRBV29-1 and TRBJ2-3; 11 bases align to TRBD2. This CDR3 region has 14 residues. Germline loops: CDR1 SQVTM, CDR2 ANQGSEA. The junction had 7 bases not matched to a gene; V was cut back by 7 bases and J by 4 bases. As DNA, the CDR3 is TGCAGCGCCATACTAGCGGGAGCTCCAGATACGCAGTATTTT. Its translation: CSAILAGAPDTQYF.

The J gene is TRBJ1-5, the V gene TRBV6-6; unclear D gene. V was clipped by 2 bases and J by 6 bases, with 8 bases between them. This CDR3 is built from 13 residues. Germline V lookup: CDR1 MNHNY, CDR2 SVGAGI (reference sequence). CDR3 sequence (DNA): TGTGCCAGCAGTTACGAGGGTTTTCAGCCCCAGCATTTT. Residues: CASSYEGFQPQHF.

The rearrangement joins TRBV28 to TRBJ2-6; tentatively, D is TRBD2 (7 bases). Trimming removed 7 bases at V and 2 bases at J, with 12 bases between. The germline V gene encodes CDR1 MDHEN and CDR2 SYDVKM. The length of the CDR3 is 15 residues. The CDR3 loop is CASNGGATGANVLTF. The CDR3 coding sequence is TGTGCCAGCAATGGGGGGGCGACTGGGGCCAACGTCCTGACTTTC.

The V call is TRBV19, the J call TRBJ1-4, with TRBD1 identical over 8 bases. The germline V gene has CDR1 LNHDA and CDR2 SQIVND (reference sequence). After removal of 1 base from V and 7 bases from J, the junction contained 5 bases not matched to a gene. The CDR3 is 15 residues long. The CDR3 reads CASSIASRGREKLFF. CDR3 nucleotides: TGTGCCAGTAGTATAGCCTCCAGGGGGCGTGAAAAACTGTTTTTT. The variable domain in full, completed from reference TRBV19 and TRBJ1-4, reads DGGITQSPKYLFRKEGQNVTLSCEQNLNHDAMYWYRQDPGQGLRLIYYSQIVNDFQKGDIAEGYSVSREKKESFPLTVTSAQKNPTAFYLCASSIASRGREKLFFGSGTQLSVL.

CDR3 in amino acids: CSPVSTDTQYF. The CDR3 region has the DNA TGCAGTCCTGTGAGCACAGATACGCAGTATTTT. This chain connects TRBV20-1 to TRBJ2-3; D gene unclear. The CDR3 extends over 11 amino acids. Germline V gene lookup returns CDR1 DFQATT and CDR2 SNEGSKA (reference sequence). Trimming removed 8 bases from V and 0 bases from J, with 6 bases in between.

This rearrangement joins TRBV15 to TRBJ1-5; D unclear. Germline lookup yields CDR1 LNHNV and CDR2 YYDKDF (reference sequence). This CDR3 is 13 amino acids long. Trimming removed 0 bases at V and 6 bases at J, with 6 bases between. CDR3 region: CATSRDAAQPQHF. The CDR3 coding sequence is TGTGCCACCAGCAGAGACGCGGCTCAGCCCCAGCATTTT.

The V call is TRBV19, the J call TRBJ1-6, with D possibly matching TRBD1 (5 bases). V gave up 7 bases and J gave up 7 bases, with 17 bases separating them. There are 15 residues in the CDR3. Germline CDR1 reads LNHDA; CDR2 reads SQIVND (reference sequence). CDR3 sequence reads: CASTGRWGENSPLHF. CDR3 DNA sequence: TGTGCCAGTACCGGACGATGGGGGGAGAATTCACCCCTCCACTTT.

On this clone: The sample holds other DNA sequences that translate to the same CDR3. The chain recombines TRBV25-1 with TRBJ1-4; perhaps TRBD1 as D (5 bases). Germline V gene data show CDR1 as MGHDK and CDR2 as SYGVNS. The CDR3 contains 14 residues. V gave up 2 bases and J gave up 6 bases, with 10 bases separating them. The CDR3 spells CASSEGRGHEKLFF. The CDR3 DNA reads TGTGCCAGCAGTGAAGGCCGGGGACATGAAAAACTGTTTTTT.

This rearrangement joins TRBV7-2 to TRBJ2-1; 14 nucleotides line up with TRBD2. V trimming: 1 base; J trimming: 7 bases; junction bases outside the gene matches: 6. Per the germline V gene, CDR1 is SGHTA and CDR2 is FQGNSA. The CDR3 is made up of 17 amino acids. CDR3 protein: CASSLGPGTSGRNEQFF. CDR3 nucleotides: TGTGCCAGCAGCTTAGGGCCCGGGACTAGCGGGAGAAATGAGCAGTTCTTC.

The chain combines TRBV3-1 (or the pseudogene TRBV3-2) with TRBJ2-1; 10 bases fit TRBD2. This CDR3 spans 18 amino acids. CDR1 is LGHDT and CDR2 is YNNKEL in the germline V gene (reference sequence). The J segment lost 4 bases and the V segment lost 4 bases, leaving 13 bases of the junction unmatched. The CDR3 spells CASSLGTLAGAGYNEQFF. The CDR3 nucleotides are TGTGCCAGCAGCCTAGGTACCCTAGCGGGAGCGGGGTACAATGAGCAGTTCTTC.